This T cell receptor (beta chain) was sequenced during a study of OX40 agonist ivuxolimab in advanced cancers. The V and J ends lost 4 bases and 2 bases respectively, with 12 bases between them. The CDR3 has 14 amino acids. The V gene's germline CDR1 is SGHDN and CDR2 FVKESK. Libraries were prepared by immunoSEQ multiplex PCR; TCRdb keeps only in-frame clonotypes and omits some of them. The sample includes around 24,000 clones, roughly 89% of them seen just once. Findings of the study overall: Expanded clones tended on average to be more numerous among CD8+ T cells than CD4+.

The table lists this clone with a count of one. The antigen remains unidentified. V and J are TRBV14 and TRBJ2-7; perhaps TRBD1 as D (5 bases). The clonotype originates from an adult with an advanced solid tumor such as melanoma, head and neck, liver or kidney cancer. The sequencing here drew on CD4+ or CD8+ T cells sorted from blood, taken in a trial of the OX40 agonist ivuxolimab. CDR3 amino acids: CASSLRQPPYEQYF. The CDR3 DNA sequence: TGTGCCAGCAGCCTCAGACAGCCTCCCTACGAGCAGTACTTC.